This is a list of T cell receptor beta chains from one sample in a study of T-cell reconstitution after alpha-beta-depleted transplantation in children. TCRdb re-analysed the PCR reads in MiXCR, keeping a single row per CDR3 protein. The sample has about 200,000 distinct CDR3 sequences, 17% seen once. This sample comprised PBMCs, mostly from graft donor cells, obtained 360 days after TCRalphabeta/CD19-depleted stem cell transplant. The receptors come from a male patient under 10 years old who had a stem cell transplant for acute lymphoblastic leukemia, so the T cells may come from the graft donor. The CDR3 runs from the conserved cysteine through the conserved F or W. A D gene is named only where the DNA matches it firmly. Clone size is stated in some rows and not others, as once, few, many or a class when expanded.

V: TRBV7-8
D: -
J: TRBJ2-2
size: many
CDR3: CASSFYPKNTGELFF
DNA: TGTGCCAGCAGCTTCTATCCTAAGAACACCGGGGAGCTGTTTTTT

V: TRBV5-6
D: TRBD2
J: TRBJ2-1
size: few
CDR3: CASSWAGDYEQFF
DNA: TGTGCCAGCAGCTGGGCGGGAGACTATGAGCAGTTCTTC

V: TRBV7-9
D: -
J: TRBJ2-1
size: few
CDR3: CASIALTLRVLNEQFF
DNA: TGTGCCAGCATAGCGTTGACCCTAAGGGTTTTGAATGAGCAGTTCTTC

V: TRBV2
D: -
J: TRBJ2-1
size: -
CDR3: CASSEPLSQGALGNEQFF
DNA: TGTGCCAGCAGTGAACCACTATCACAAGGGGCTTTGGGGAATGAGCAGTTCTTC

V: TRBV27
D: -
J: TRBJ2-5
size: few
CDR3: CASSFGSLETQYF
DNA: TGTGCCAGCAGTTTTGGCAGCCTAGAGACCCAGTACTTC

V: TRBV6-5
D: TRBD1
J: TRBJ1-4
size: few
CDR3: CASCRDRATNEKLFF
DNA: TGTGCCAGCTGCCGCGACAGGGCAACTAATGAAAAACTGTTTTTT

V: TRBV7-2
D: -
J: TRBJ2-3
size: few
CDR3: CASSFVASTDTQYF
DNA: TGTGCCAGCAGCTTCGTAGCCAGCACAGATACGCAGTATTTT

V: TRBV7-9
D: -
J: TRBJ2-6
size: few
CDR3: CASSSEGAGANVLTF
DNA: TGTGCCAGCAGCTCAGAGGGGGCTGGGGCCAACGTCCTGACTTTC

V: TRBV3-1
D: TRBD1
J: TRBJ2-7
size: many
CDR3: CASSQFPGQPIKQYF
DNA: TGTGCCAGCAGCCAATTCCCGGGACAGCCTATCAAGCAGTACTTC

V: TRBV11-3
D: TRBD2
J: TRBJ2-7
size: -
CDR3: CASSVRDYRPLGEQYF
DNA: TGTGCCAGCAGCGTCCGGGACTACCGACCCCTGGGGGAGCAGTACTTC

V: TRBV12-3/TRBV12-4
D: TRBD1
J: TRBJ1-2
size: few
CDR3: CASSLNPTGVNYGYTF
DNA: TGTGCCAGCAGTTTAAATCCAACAGGGGTTAACTATGGCTACACCTTC

V: TRBV12-3/TRBV12-4
D: -
J: TRBJ2-7
size: -
CDR3: CASSSLFDALGRNEQYF
DNA: TGTGCCAGCAGTTCCCTATTCGACGCCTTGGGGAGGAACGAGCAGTACTTC

V: TRBV20-1
D: -
J: TRBJ1-1
size: few
CDR3: CSALTSDGDTEAFF
DNA: TGCAGTGCGCTAACCTCCGACGGAGACACTGAAGCTTTCTTT

V: TRBV12-3/TRBV12-4
D: -
J: TRBJ1-2
size: few
CDR3: CASSLVLRDYGYTF
DNA: TGTGCCAGCAGTTTAGTCTTACGGGACTATGGCTACACCTTC

V: TRBV11-2
D: -
J: TRBJ2-7
size: few
CDR3: CASSLETRQAYEQYF
DNA: TGTGCCAGCAGCTTAGAAACCCGACAGGCCTACGAGCAGTACTTC

V: TRBV2
D: -
J: TRBJ2-7
size: few
CDR3: CASSEGDGMYEQYF
DNA: TGTGCCAGCAGTGAAGGGGACGGGATGTACGAGCAGTACTTC

V: TRBV29-1
D: -
J: TRBJ2-5
size: few
CDR3: CSGGWASPQETQYF
DNA: TGCAGCGGGGGGTGGGCCTCACCGCAAGAGACCCAGTACTTC

V: TRBV5-1
D: -
J: TRBJ1-6
size: many
CDR3: CASSLEGFNSPLHF
DNA: TGCGCCAGCAGCTTGGAGGGATTTAATTCACCCCTCCACTTT